This T cell receptor beta chain was sequenced during a study of T cell responses to AZD1222 COVID-19 vaccine (dated by TCRdb to about 2021). At the level of the whole study: AZD1222 recipients with second doses at about 4 weeks or about 12 weeks were pooled, because spike-specific TCR depth and breadth did not differ between schedules. A total of just over 230 trial participants underwent TCR sequencing, of whom about 210 received two doses of AZD1222 and about 25 received two doses of the MenACWY control vaccine. Enrollment into the trials was organized by age into subgroups of 18-55, 56-69 and 70-plus years, and those subgroups contained approximately 160, 26 and 62 TCR-sequenced participants, respectively. Results and caveats for the whole study, not just this receptor: The 56-69-year group was small, and its depth increase did not reach significance, likely because of low power. Because no day 14 peak-response samples were available, repertoires were characterized only after the peak T cell response. Conclusions about previously exposed vaccinees are limited, since just five or six AZD1222 recipients were seropositive for SARS-CoV-2 at baseline. CD4 TCRs associated with the vaccine covered the entire spike protein, and the dominant responses were in regions 160-218 and 743-854. Nearly half of unique spike-specific TCRs reportedly recognized epitopes outside regions mutated in the B.1.351 and B.1.1.7 variants. After two AZD1222 doses, spike-specific TCR breadth and depth were significantly higher than at day 0 and than in MenACWY recipients. Most participants were white British and females outnumbered males, and the authors suggested that clonal diversity may have been underestimated.

What this sample's time point label stands for: baseline before first vaccination. Samples from vaccinated people were obtained from the UK trials COV001 and COV002, which included a single-blind randomized controlled phase 2/3 trial of AZD1222 (ChAdOx1 nCoV-19) in healthy adults. Trial participant PBMC samples were collected at day 0 and day 28 after the second dose for TCRbeta chain sequencing. The CDR3 regions of human TCRbeta chains were analyzed by immunosequencing. The study's own analysis went as follows. TCRs in the repertoires were matched against a reference library of SARS-CoV-2-specific TCRs that had been generated with the MIRA antigen-specificity platform. Breadth meant the fraction of unique TCRs that were SARS-CoV-2-associated, whereas depth meant the fraction of total T cells that were SARS-CoV-2-associated. Each spike-specific TCR was assigned to its reactive spike region and to a CD4 or CD8 class using the MIRA data. Log10-transformed breadth and depth values were compared by one-way ANOVA with Sidak's multiple comparisons tests. TCRdb holds this immuneACCESS table with in-frame rearrangements only. Some clones are missing; in checked studies, unresolved V genes explain under half, and the rest has no known cause. V, J and clone size reflect that table, while D and trimming were determined from the DNA. This sample comprises 100,000 to 150,000 clones, roughly 89% of them detected only once. Together, the top ten hold around a quarter of the sample.

Details on this clone: Its specific antigen is unknown. Base qualities are not at hand, and no much larger clone is one base apart.

V loses 2 bases, J loses 6 bases, and the germline ends lie 8 bases apart. Taken from cysteine to phenylalanine, the CDR3 has 13 residues. Only CDR3 DNA is held: 39 bases, read in frame from base 1. Reading the germline V gene gives CDR1 MNHNS and CDR2 SASEGT. This sequence was found in an adult in good health. The sequence is built from TRBV6-1 and TRBJ1-5, with no confidently assigned D gene. Specimen: peripheral blood, collected on day 0 of AZD1222 vaccination. The DNA sequence reads TGTGCCAGCAGTGAAACGGAGTCTCAGCCCCAGCATTTT. Its amino acids are CASSETESQPQHF.